One and the same sample provided the 17 T cell receptor beta chains below, sequenced in a study of shared T cell receptors in the human thymus. Repertoires were generated with immunoSEQ multiplex PCR, while TCRdb's copy carries only in-frame clones and drops some. The profile shows approximately 580,000 clones, around three quarters of them singletons. These data are also associated with another study on human thymus T cells.

The material sequenced was thymocytes. The receptors here all came from a boy under two years old with a congenital heart defect.

This chain links TRBV30 with TRBJ2-1, with 8 positions matching TRBD2. There are 16 residues in the CDR3. Looked up from germline, CDR1 is GTSNPN and CDR2 is SVGIG (reference sequence). J gave up 0 bases and V 3 bases, and 7 bases lay outside the gene matches. Written as DNA, the CDR3 is TGTGCCTGGAGCTCGGGAGGGCCGAGCTCCTACAATGAGCAGTTCTTC. Amino acid sequence: CAWSSGGPSSYNEQFF.

The chain combines TRBV12-5 with TRBJ1-1; TRBD1 agrees at 8 bases. There are 21 residues in the CDR3. Germline V gene data show CDR1 as LGHNT and CDR2 as FRNRAP. The trim removed 3 bases at V and 1 base at J, leaving 22 bases unmatched. The CDR3 nucleotides are TGTGCTAGTGGTTTCCTCCAGGGGGCCCCGTCGACAGTCCAGAAGAACACTGAAGCTTTCTTT. Its translation: CASGFLQGAPSTVQKNTEAFF.

DNA of the CDR3: TGCGCCAGCAGCCGAACACCCCTCCATGGCTACACCTTC. Translated: CASSRTPLHGYTF. The rearrangement links TRBV4-3 to TRBJ1-2, with D hard to call. CDR3 length equals 13 residues. Germline CDR1 and CDR2: LGHNA and YSLEER. V shed 4 bases and J shed 6 bases, with 12 bases lying between them.

The rearrangement links TRBV13 to TRBJ2-7; 9 bases are a match to TRBD1. After removal of 5 bases from V and 2 bases from J, the junction contained 7 bases not matched to a gene. In germline, CDR1 is PRHDT, CDR2 FYEKMQ (reference sequence). This CDR3 comprises 15 residues. CDR3 bases: TGTGCCAGCAGCACCGGGACAGGGCCTCCCTACGAGCAGTACTTC. Protein sequence: CASSTGTGPPYEQYF.

The V and J genes are TRBV7-2 and TRBJ2-5; perhaps TRBD2 as D (5 bases). The germline V gene has CDR1 SGHTA and CDR2 FQGNSA. Between the trimmed V and J ends, which lost 1 base and 2 bases, there was a span of 8 bases. The CDR3 loop spans 14 amino acids. CDR3 loop: CASSLGGVQETQYF. CDR3 nucleotide sequence: TGTGCCAGCAGCTTAGGGGGAGTACAAGAGACCCAGTACTTC.

This chain connects TRBV28 to TRBJ2-7; 11 bases map to TRBD2. From germline, CDR1 is MDHEN and CDR2 SYDVKM. J was trimmed by 5 bases and V by 6 bases; bases with no gene match: 6. The CDR3 is 14 residues long. The CDR3 loop reads CASSDSGRVDEQYF. DNA of the CDR3: TGTGCCAGCAGCGATAGCGGGAGGGTAGACGAGCAGTACTTC.

The CDR3 DNA reads as TGCGCCAGCAGCTTCGTACAGGGTAGCACAGATACGCAGTATTTT. Residues: CASSFVQGSTDTQYF. The rearrangement uses TRBV5-1 and TRBJ2-3; D perhaps matches TRBD1 (6 bases). This CDR3 comprises 15 residues. Per the germline V gene, CDR1 is SGHRS and CDR2 is YFSETQ. V lost 2 bases, J lost 0 bases, and 10 bases lay in between.

This chain uses TRBV7-9 with TRBJ2-7; 7 bases line up with TRBD2. J lost 7 bases, V lost 7 bases, and 7 bases had no gene match. The CDR3 loop spans 12 amino acids. Germline CDR1 reads SEHNR; CDR2 reads FQNEAQ (reference sequence). This chain's CDR3 is CASTRGDSEQYF. DNA for the CDR3: TGTGCCAGCACCCGGGGGGATTCGGAGCAGTACTTC.

This rearrangement joins TRBV18 to TRBJ2-7; 8 bases line up with TRBD1. The length of the CDR3 is 16 residues. J lost 3 bases, V lost 6 bases, and 13 bases had no gene match. Germline lookup yields CDR1 KGHSH and CDR2 LQKENI. The CDR3 protein is CASSPGARGLGYEQYF. CDR3 DNA sequence: TGTGCCAGCTCCCCCGGGGCCAGGGGGCTGGGCTACGAGCAGTACTTC.

The chain's CDR3 is CAISVHSPRVAPRVQGTDTQYF. The CDR3 DNA reads TGTGCCATCAGTGTTCATTCCCCGCGTGTGGCCCCGCGTGTACAGGGGACAGATACGCAGTATTTT. The rearrangement uses TRBV10-3 and TRBJ2-3; 7 nucleotides line up with TRBD1. CDR1 and CDR2 from the germline V gene are ENHRY and SYGVKD. Trimming took 4 bases from V and 3 from J; bases not matched to a gene: 28. The CDR3 consists of 22 residues.

In its sample, this clone was seen a few times. This chain links TRBV7-2 with TRBJ2-1, with 7 bases identical to TRBD1. Germline V gene sequence: CDR1 SGHTA, CDR2 FQGNSA. The CDR3 has 17 amino acids. Trimming removed 7 bases from V and 5 bases from J; junction bases left unmatched: 17. Written as DNA, the CDR3 is TGTGCCAGCAACCCCAACACAAAGGGGGCGCATGACAATGAGCAGTTCTTC. This translates into CASNPNTKGAHDNEQFF. Looking up the rest from reference TRBV7-2 and TRBJ2-1 gives the full variable domain: GAGVSQSPSNKVTEKGKDVELRCDPISGHTALYWYRQSLGQGLEFLIYFQGNSAPDKSGLPSDRFSAERTGGSVSTLTIQRTQQEDSAVYLCASNPNTKGAHDNEQFFGPGTRLTVL.

The genes are TRBV11-3 and TRBJ2-7, with 8 bases that match TRBD2. The CDR3 runs 16 residues. CDR1 and CDR2 (germline): SGHNT, YENEEA. The ends lost 5 bases at V and 0 bases at J; junction bases unmatched: 9. CDR3 DNA: TGTGCCAGCAGCCCGGGGGGGACTATCTACTCCTACGAGCAGTACTTC. Its protein product is CASSPGGTIYSYEQYF.

The J gene is TRBJ2-1, the V gene TRBV10-3; 9 bases map to TRBD2. V shed 4 bases and J 5 bases; nucleotides not matched to a gene: 15. The CDR3 has 18 amino acids. Germline CDR1 is ENHRY and CDR2 is SYGVKD. The DNA of the CDR3 is TGTGCCATCAGTGGGGCGGCTAGCGGGAACCTAAAACACAATGAGCAGTTCTTC. This codes for CAISGAASGNLKHNEQFF.

The rearrangement links TRBV11-3 to TRBJ2-5; D perhaps matches TRBD1 (5 bases). In germline, CDR1 is SGHNT, CDR2 YENEEA. This CDR3 spans 14 amino acids. V was pared by 0 bases and J by 4 bases, with 9 bases between. CDR3 nucleotide sequence: TGTGCCAGCAGCTTAGACAGGGTAGGAGAGACCCAGTACTTC. Residues: CASSLDRVGETQYF.

The gene calls are TRBV10-3 and TRBJ2-1; 13 bases line up with TRBD2. The CDR3 is made up of 15 amino acids. With 5 bases clipped from V and 8 bases from J, the junction kept 6 bases outside the gene matches. CDR1 and CDR2 from the germline V gene are ENHRY and SYGVKD. The chain's CDR3 is CAISTTSGRAYEQFF. CDR3 bases: TGTGCCATCAGTACAACTAGCGGGAGGGCCTATGAGCAGTTCTTC.

This chain links TRBV2 with TRBJ2-5, with 11 nucleotides matching TRBD2. Near its end, the DNA agrees better with TRBJ2-7, so the J call may be wrong. Per germline, CDR1 SNHLY and CDR2 FYNNEI. The CDR3 is made up of 14 amino acids. CDR3: CASSGLAGIYEQYF. The CDR3 nucleotides read TGTGCCAGCAGTGGACTAGCGGGGATCTACGAGCAGTACTTC.

This chain uses TRBV27 with TRBJ1-2, with a weak D call TRBD1 (5 bases). The germline gives CDR1 MNHEY, CDR2 SMNVEV (reference sequence). Trimming shortened V by 6 bases and J by 1 base, and 9 bases separated the two germline ends. CDR3 length: 13 residues. The CDR3 DNA is TGTGCCAGCAGCCGACAGCATAACTATGGCTACACCTTC. It specifies CASSRQHNYGYTF.